These T cell receptor beta chains were read from a single sample in a study of shared clonotypes between healthy human individuals. Profiled with immunoSEQ multiplex PCR; TCRdb holds only in-frame clones, not every one. The sample has 450,000 to 650,000 clones; around 81% are singletons. The specimen was PBMCs. These receptors originate from a woman aged 40 to 50 in good health. Some clones in this sample may be carry-over from other donors' samples. Both conserved end residues are part of each CDR3. The D gene is left open where the match is weak. Rows may omit the clone size; those that give it use once, few, many or a size class.

V gene,D gene,J gene,clone size,CDR3 DNA,CDR3 protein
TRBV4-1,-,TRBJ2-7,many,TGCGCCAGCAGCCAGCGGGTGGGCCACGAGCAGTACTTC,CASSQRVGHEQYF
TRBV10-3,-,TRBJ1-1,once,TGTGCCATCAGTGAGTCACTCGGCCAGCGCCCTGAAGCTTTCTTT,CAISESLGQRPEAFF
TRBV11-1,-,TRBJ1-5,-,TGTGCCAGCAGCCCCCTGGGAGATAGCAATCAGCCCCAGCATTTT,CASSPLGDSNQPQHF
TRBV7-3,TRBD2,TRBJ2-2,-,TGTGCCAGCAGCCCCACTAGCGGGGGCACCGGGGAGCTGTTTTTT,CASSPTSGGTGELFF
TRBV6-5,-,TRBJ1-1,-,TGTGCCAGCAGTAAGAGTGGGAGGAACACTGAAGCTTTCTTT,CASSKSGRNTEAFF
TRBV29-1,TRBD2,TRBJ2-1,-,TGCAGCGTTGAAGAGTTCGGACTAGCGGGAAGGGATGAGCAGTTCTTC,CSVEEFGLAGRDEQFF
TRBV9,TRBD1,TRBJ2-1,-,TGTGCCAGCAGCGTAGGAGGGTTGGGACAGGGGTTCTACTCCTACAATGAGCAGTTCTTC,CASSVGGLGQGFYSYNEQFF
TRBV30,-,TRBJ2-3,-,TGTGCCTGGAGTGTACGGGGTAGCAGGACCTCGACAGATACGCAGTATTTT,CAWSVRGSRTSTDTQYF
TRBV4-2,TRBD2,TRBJ2-2,-,TGTGCCAGCAGCCAAGAGCTTGGGCCCACGAATCTGCCGAGCGGGAGAAGGAACGGGGAGCTGTTTTTT,CASSQELGPTNLPSGRRNGELFF
TRBV7-9,-,TRBJ2-7,-,TGTGCCAGCAGCTTAGCCGGCGACCCCTACGAGCAGTACTTC,CASSLAGDPYEQYF
TRBV6-1,-,TRBJ2-3,-,TGTGCCAGCAGCGATGTGGGAAGCACAGATACGCAGTATTTT,CASSDVGSTDTQYF
TRBV6-5,TRBD1,TRBJ1-5,few,TGTGCCAGCAGTCTGGACAGGGATGATCAGCCCCAGCATTTT,CASSLDRDDQPQHF
TRBV7-8,-,TRBJ2-2,-,TGTGCCAGCAGCTTTAGCGGCGGGGAGCTGTTTTTT,CASSFSGGELFF
TRBV10-3,-,TRBJ2-7,-,TGTGCCTCCACCGGCGGAGGTGGGCAGTACTTC,CASTGGGGQYF
TRBV25-1,TRBD2,TRBJ2-5,-,TGTGCCAGCAGTGAATTGCTAGCGGGAGATGAGACCCAGTACTTC,CASSELLAGDETQYF
TRBV5-1,TRBD1,TRBJ1-4,-,TGCGCCAGCAGTATCACAGGGGAAGAAAAACTGTTTTTT,CASSITGEEKLFF
TRBV14,TRBD1,TRBJ2-1,-,TGTGCCAGCAGCCCCGTGAGGGGGCCCTACAATGAGCAGTTCTTC,CASSPVRGPYNEQFF
TRBV7-3,-,TRBJ2-3,-,TGTGCCAGCAGCTTAACAAGGGAAGATACGCAGTATTTT,CASSLTREDTQYF
TRBV4-1,-,TRBJ1-3,few,TGCGCCAGCACCTTGGGATTGAGTGGGGGAAACACCATATATTTT,CASTLGLSGGNTIYF
TRBV5-4,-,TRBJ2-7,-,TGTGCCAGCAGCTTGGCGGGAGACGGTTACGAGCAGTACTTC,CASSLAGDGYEQYF
TRBV18,-,TRBJ1-4,-,TGTGCCAGCTCATCACGGCGGGACACAACTAATGAAAAACTGTTTTTT,CASSSRRDTTNEKLFF
TRBV15,TRBD1,TRBJ2-7,-,TGTGCCACCAGCAGCACCCCGGGACAGTATGACGAGCAGTACTTC,CATSSTPGQYDEQYF
TRBV7-8,TRBD2,TRBJ2-7,few,TGTGCCAGCAGCACCACTAGCGGGAGGCTACCTGGGCAGTACTTC,CASSTTSGRLPGQYF
TRBV28,-,TRBJ1-5,-,TGTGCCAGCAGTTTAGTGTCGCAGCTCTTAAATCAGCCCCAGCATTTT,CASSLVSQLLNQPQHF
TRBV5-5,TRBD2,TRBJ2-7,-,TGTGCCAGCAGCCTACTAGCGGGAAGCACCTACGAGCAGTACTTC,CASSLLAGSTYEQYF
TRBV29-1,-,TRBJ2-2,many,TGCAGCGGGGACGGGACACCGAACACCGGGGAGCTGTTTTTT,CSGDGTPNTGELFF
TRBV5-4,TRBD1,TRBJ2-7,-,TGTGCCAGCAGCTCGGACAGGGCCATCTACGAGCAGTACTTC,CASSSDRAIYEQYF
TRBV7-9,-,TRBJ2-3,-,TGTGCCAGCAGCTTCCCCGTTGGGGCCACAGATACGCAGTATTTT,CASSFPVGATDTQYF
TRBV5-4,-,TRBJ2-1,-,TGTGCCAGCAGCACGGGACTCCCGGCCTCCAATGAGCAGTTCTTC,CASSTGLPASNEQFF
TRBV7-9,-,TRBJ2-7,-,TGTGCCAGCAGCTTAGCGGACCTCTACGAGCAGTACTTC,CASSLADLYEQYF
TRBV10-3,-,TRBJ2-2,few,TGTGCCATCAGTGAGGCTCCGATTGAGACCGGGGAGCTGTTTTTT,CAISEAPIETGELFF
TRBV29-1,TRBD2,TRBJ2-4,once,TGCAGCGTTGAAGATGGGGGGAGGGACATTCAGTACTTC,CSVEDGGRDIQYF
TRBV30,-,TRBJ1-1,few,TGTGCCTGGACCATAATAAGAGACACTGAAGCTTTCTTT,CAWTIIRDTEAFF
TRBV19,-,TRBJ2-3,once,TGTGCCAGTAGTCCCCTAGGGGCCACTACGCAGTATTTT,CASSPLGATTQYF
TRBV7-6,TRBD2,TRBJ2-3,-,TGTGCCAGCAGCTTAGTGGCGGGAGCCACAGATACGCAGTATTTT,CASSLVAGATDTQYF
TRBV6-5,TRBD2,TRBJ2-1,-,TGTGCCAGCATTGCTAAGCGGGAGGACTACAATGAGCAGTTCTTC,CASIAKREDYNEQFF
TRBV10-3,-,TRBJ2-7,-,TGTGCCATCAACCAGGGGATCAGCTCCTACGAGCAGTACTTC,CAINQGISSYEQYF
TRBV19,-,TRBJ2-1,few,TGTGCCAGTAGTATGAGGGGGGAATACAATGAGCAGTTCTTC,CASSMRGEYNEQFF
TRBV2,TRBD1,TRBJ1-2,-,TGTGCCAGCAGTGAAGCGCTTCTCGACAGGGGCAATGGCTACACCTTC,CASSEALLDRGNGYTF
TRBV11-3,-,TRBJ1-2,few,TGTGCCAGCAGCTTACAAATCGCAGCACCCTATGGCTACACCTTC,CASSLQIAAPYGYTF
TRBV28,TRBD2,TRBJ2-7,-,TGTGCCAGCAGGACTAGCGGGAGGGCCTACGAGCAGTACTTC,CASRTSGRAYEQYF
TRBV18,-,TRBJ2-2,-,TGTGCCAGCTCACCGTGGGAACTGATCACCGGGGAGCTGTTTTTT,CASSPWELITGELFF
TRBV11-2,-,TRBJ2-1,-,TGTGCCAGCAGGGACTCAGGGGGGAATGAGCAGTTCTTC,CASRDSGGNEQFF
TRBV30,TRBD2,TRBJ2-1,-,TGTGCCTGGAGTCTTGGGACTAGATCCTACAATGAGCAGTTCTTC,CAWSLGTRSYNEQFF
TRBV5-1,-,TRBJ2-3,-,TGCGCCAGCAGCCGAACCTGGACAGTAACCACAGATACGCAGTATTTT,CASSRTWTVTTDTQYF
TRBV7-9,-,TRBJ2-2,-,TGTGCCAGCAGCCTGACCCCCCTTTACGGGGGCAACACCGGGGAGCTGTTTTTT,CASSLTPLYGGNTGELFF
TRBV30,TRBD1,TRBJ1-5,-,TGTGCCTGGAGTCATGACAGGGCCGGGCAGCCCCAGCATTTT,CAWSHDRAGQPQHF
TRBV6-5,-,TRBJ1-3,-,TGTGCCAGCAGTTACGATTGGACTGGAAACACCATATATTTT,CASSYDWTGNTIYF
TRBV2,TRBD2,TRBJ2-2,-,TGTGCCAGCAGTGGGAGCGGGAGCAACACCGGGGAGCTGTTTTTT,CASSGSGSNTGELFF
TRBV19,TRBD2,TRBJ2-7,once,TGTGCCAGTAGTCAAAGGGACCAGCGGGGCGAGCAGTACTTC,CASSQRDQRGEQYF
TRBV14,TRBD2,TRBJ2-2,-,TGTGCCAGCAGCCAAGAACTAGCGGGAGACCCCGGGGAGCTGTTTTTT,CASSQELAGDPGELFF
TRBV10-2,-,TRBJ2-7,-,TGCGCCAGCAGTGTCCGCCCTCCACTACCTCGGTACTTC,CASSVRPPLPRYF
TRBV4-3,-,TRBJ2-3,-,TGCGCCAGCAGCCCCTCCGCTTCTAGCATACATACGCAGTATTTT,CASSPSASSIHTQYF
TRBV10-1,TRBD2,TRBJ2-1,-,TGCGCCAGCAGTGGGGGGACTAGCGGGAGTGAGCAGTTCTTC,CASSGGTSGSEQFF
TRBV11-2,-,TRBJ2-5,few,TGTGCCAGCAGCGCCGGGGGTGGGGAGACCCAGTACTTC,CASSAGGGETQYF
TRBV19,-,TRBJ2-3,-,TGTGCCAGTAGTAGTGGTCTAGGGGACACAGATACGCAGTATTTT,CASSSGLGDTDTQYF
TRBV6-4,-,TRBJ2-1,few,TGTGCCAGCAGTGTGGAGACAGGTAACTACAATGAGCAGTTCTTC,CASSVETGNYNEQFF
TRBV7-2,-,TRBJ1-2,-,TGTGCCAGCAGCTTATTCGAGGCCCGGACCTATGGCTACACCTTC,CASSLFEARTYGYTF